The TCR beta chain under discussion was sequenced for a study of T cell responses to AZD1222 COVID-19 vaccine. Whole-study results and caveats: Donors were mostly white British, more females; clonal diversity possibly underestimated. Repertoires were obtained solely post-peak T cell response.

Generated by immunoSEQ multiplex PCR, the TCRdb table keeps only in-frame clones and is missing some. The sample has 120,000 to 150,000 clones; about 92% are singletons. This clone has just a few counts. What it binds is not known. Germline V CDR1 and CDR2: MNHEY, SVGEGT. The CDR3 runs 14 residues. The V and J ends lost 6 bases and 5 bases respectively, with 14 bases between them. The source was peripheral blood, collected on day 0 of AZD1222 vaccination. The J gene is TRBJ2-4, the V gene TRBV6-2 or TRBV6-3; possibly TRBD2 for D (5 bases). This TCR was recovered from an adult in good health. CDR3 in amino acids: CASSSPGIQNIQYF. Here the CDR3 DNA reads TGTGCCAGCAGCTCCCCGGGGATTCAAAACATTCAGTACTTC.